Listed here is a single T cell receptor beta chain. Germline V gives CDR1 SGHAT, CDR2 FQDESV (reference sequence). The CDR3 extends over 14 amino acids. The V and J ends lost 3 bases and 4 bases, in that order; junction bases with no gene match: 6. Patients at the Seattle site were enrolled during active infection and followed longitudinally. Clones were sequenced by immunoSEQ multiplex PCR, and TCRdb holds only the in-frame ones, with some missing. The sample has 200,000 to 250,000 clones, approximately 90% seen once; the top ten hold roughly 3%. This sample was included in a study of blood T cell repertoires in COVID-19. Study-level background: From T cells, B-cell-depleted T cells, or PBMCs came the material, which was cDNA or gDNA.

This chain connects TRBV11-1 to TRBJ2-7; 7 bases fit TRBD1. Sequenced: peripheral blood. The clonotype comes from a man younger than 45 with COVID-19, enrolled during active disease. The CDR3 DNA is TGTGCCAGCAGCTTCTGGACAGGTCATTACGAGCAGTACTTC. Protein: CASSFWTGHYEQYF.